What follows is one T cell receptor (beta chain) and its context. Its antigen is not known. This sample is drawn from a study of type 1 regulatory T cells. Overall study context: T-allo10 is a Tr1-enriched, alloantigen-specific CD4 T cell product made in vitro.

TCRdb reprocessed the reads with MiXCR, giving one entry per CDR3 protein. The sample records approximately 42,000 distinct CDR3 sequences, 12% being singletons. Regarding the study as a whole: Type 1 regulatory T cells had a more restricted TCR repertoire than non-type 1 regulatory T cells.

The CDR3 has 14 residues. The germline CDR1 and CDR2 sequences are DFQATT and SNEGSKA (reference sequence). With 0 bases removed from V and 3 bases from J, the gap between germline ends came to 11 bases. This TCR was recovered from a human donor in good health. The chain has TRBV20-1 and TRBJ1-1; the D gene is possibly TRBD1 (5 bases). Sequenced sample: cultured non-Tr1 T cells, either the whole culture or a sorted T cell fraction (not recorded which). CDR3 residues: CSARDTGTHTEAFF. CDR3 nucleotide sequence: TGCAGTGCTAGAGATACCGGGACCCACACTGAAGCTTTCTTT.